These T cell receptor beta chains were read from a single sample in a study of human T cells and chemical hapten exposure. TCRdb re-derived calls from the RACE reads in MiXCR, one entry per CDR3 protein. This sample carries some 200,000 distinct CDR3 sequences, approximately 29% of them seen once, and the ten largest clones take about 2.7%. This specimen was whole blood, taken in connection with sensitization to the hapten diphenylcyclopropenone (DPC). The receptors originated from a woman in her thirties with alopecia areata. Some clones in this sample may be carry-over from other donors' samples. Both conserved end residues are part of each CDR3. D genes are given only for firm matches. Where a row states a size, it is once, few, many or the class of an expanded clone; other rows omit it.

V: TRBV6-1; D: TRBD2; J: TRBJ2-2; size: .; length: 17; DNA: TGTGCCAGCAGTCCCCTTAGCGGGAGGGCCGTCACCGGGGAGCTGTTTTTT; CDR3: CASSPLSGRAVTGELFF
V: TRBV28; D: .; J: TRBJ1-1; size: many; length: 16; DNA: TGTGCCAGCAGTTTAGGCCAGTTTCCGATGTACACTGAAGCTTTCTTT; CDR3: CASSLGQFPMYTEAFF
V: TRBV6-5; D: TRBD1; J: TRBJ1-5; size: few; length: 15; DNA: TGTGCCAGCAGAGACACAGGGGCTGGCAATCAGCCCCAGCATTTT; CDR3: CASRDTGAGNQPQHF
V: TRBV7-3; D: TRBD1; J: TRBJ2-2; size: .; length: 17; DNA: TGTGCCAGCAGCTTAAGCCCGGGACAGGGGGGAACCGGGGAGCTGTTTTTT; CDR3: CASSLSPGQGGTGELFF
V: TRBV28; D: .; J: TRBJ2-7; size: few; length: 14; DNA: TGTGCCAGCAGTTTTGGGGGCAGGCACTACGAGCAGTACTTC; CDR3: CASSFGGRHYEQYF
V: TRBV7-3; D: .; J: TRBJ2-2; size: few; length: 13; DNA: TGTGCCAGCAGCCCCGGGAACACCGGGGAGCTGTTTTTT; CDR3: CASSPGNTGELFF
V: TRBV7-2; D: .; J: TRBJ1-2; size: few; length: 14; DNA: TGTGCCAGCAGCTTGGGACGGGCATACTATGGCTACACCTTC; CDR3: CASSLGRAYYGYTF
V: TRBV7-2; D: .; J: TRBJ1-3; size: .; length: 15; DNA: TGTGCCAGCAGCTTGAGCCAGGGCTCTGGAAACACCATATATTTT; CDR3: CASSLSQGSGNTIYF
V: TRBV10-3; D: .; J: TRBJ1-2; size: .; length: 15; DNA: TGTGCCATCAGTGAGTCGGGATGGGCCCCGGAGGGCTACACCTTC; CDR3: CAISESGWAPEGYTF
V: TRBV12-3/TRBV12-4; D: .; J: TRBJ1-1; size: .; length: 13; DNA: TGTGCCAGCAGTGCCCTTCAGAACACTGAAGCTTTCTTT; CDR3: CASSALQNTEAFF
V: TRBV29-1; D: TRBD1; J: TRBJ1-2; size: few; length: 13; DNA: TGCAGCGTGGCGACAGGGGCGGACTATGGCTACACCTTC; CDR3: CSVATGADYGYTF
V: TRBV4-3; D: TRBD2; J: TRBJ2-3; size: few; length: 15; DNA: TGCGCCAGCAGCCAACTAGCGGGAGTAGCAGATACGCAGTATTTT; CDR3: CASSQLAGVADTQYF
V: TRBV28; D: TRBD1; J: TRBJ1-1; size: .; length: 15; DNA: TGTGCCAGCAGCCCAGACAGGGGAAGGGGCCTTGAAGCTTTCTTT; CDR3: CASSPDRGRGLEAFF
V: TRBV18; D: .; J: TRBJ2-5; size: .; length: 13; DNA: TGTGCCAGCTCACCACTTAATCAAGAGACCCAGTACTTC; CDR3: CASSPLNQETQYF
V: TRBV20-1; D: TRBD2; J: TRBJ2-7; size: .; length: 16; DNA: TGCAGTGCTACTGTGATGTCGGGAGGGCCGAACTACGAGCAGTACTTC; CDR3: CSATVMSGGPNYEQYF
V: TRBV7-2; D: .; J: TRBJ1-3; size: .; length: 17; DNA: TGTGCCAGCAGCCCAAACATGGGCGGGGTCTCTGGAAACACCATATATTTT; CDR3: CASSPNMGGVSGNTIYF
V: TRBV14; D: TRBD1; J: TRBJ2-1; size: few; length: 17; DNA: TGTGCCAGCAGCGAAGTCGACAGGGGGATAACCTACAATGAGCAGTTCTTC; CDR3: CASSEVDRGITYNEQFF
V: TRBV9; D: .; J: TRBJ2-7; size: .; length: 14; DNA: TGTGCCAGCAGCGTAGGTGAAGGAATCTACGAGCAGTACTTC; CDR3: CASSVGEGIYEQYF
V: TRBV6-5; D: TRBD2; J: TRBJ2-3; size: once; length: 16; DNA: TGTGCCAGCAGTTACTGGAGCGGGGGGGCCCCAGATACGCAGTATTTT; CDR3: CASSYWSGGAPDTQYF
V: TRBV28; D: TRBD1; J: TRBJ1-5; size: few; length: 14; DNA: TGTGCCAGCAGTAAGGGGGCTAACAATCAGCCCCAGCATTTT; CDR3: CASSKGANNQPQHF
V: TRBV5-1; D: TRBD1; J: TRBJ1-1; size: .; length: 13; DNA: TGCGCCAGCAGCAGGGGACAGGGAGATGAAGCTTTCTTT; CDR3: CASSRGQGDEAFF
V: TRBV7-2; D: TRBD2; J: TRBJ2-7; size: .; length: 15; DNA: TGTGCCAGCAGCCTCAGCGGGAGCCGGGTAGACGAGCAGTACTTC; CDR3: CASSLSGSRVDEQYF
V: TRBV6-4; D: .; J: TRBJ2-1; size: .; length: 15; DNA: TGTGCCAGCAAGCCCTCCCCTAGCTCCTACAATGAGCAGTTCTTC; CDR3: CASKPSPSSYNEQFF
V: TRBV11-2; D: .; J: TRBJ1-2; size: many; length: 13; DNA: TGTGCCAGCAAGGGACGAACTAACTATGGCTACACCTTC; CDR3: CASKGRTNYGYTF
V: TRBV6-2/TRBV6-3; D: .; J: TRBJ1-1; size: few; length: 13; DNA: TGTGCCAGCACTGAACCGGGCCGGAAAAAAGCTTTCTTT; CDR3: CASTEPGRKKAFF
V: TRBV4-1; D: .; J: TRBJ2-2; size: many; length: 17; DNA: TGCGCCAGCAGCCAACCTCCGGGGGGCAGGGTCGACGGGGAGCTGTTTTTT; CDR3: CASSQPPGGRVDGELFF
V: TRBV4-1; D: TRBD1; J: TRBJ2-5; size: .; length: 16; DNA: TGCGCCAGCAGCCAAGTGGGACAGGATAGAAGAGAGACCCAGTACTTC; CDR3: CASSQVGQDRRETQYF
V: TRBV5-1; D: .; J: TRBJ1-1; size: .; length: 12; DNA: TGCGCCAGCAGCCCGGCGGCCGGTGAAGCTTTCTTT; CDR3: CASSPAAGEAFF
V: TRBV6-6; D: .; J: TRBJ1-6; size: .; length: 16; DNA: TGTGCCAGCAGTTCGGTGGACAGAGGCATCGGGTCACCCCTCCACTTT; CDR3: CASSSVDRGIGSPLHF
V: TRBV12-3/TRBV12-4; D: TRBD2; J: TRBJ2-1; size: few; length: 14; DNA: TGTGCCATCATAAGACTAGCGGGAGCGGCTGAGCAGTTCTTC; CDR3: CAIIRLAGAAEQFF
V: TRBV10-3; D: .; J: TRBJ1-1; size: many; length: 15; DNA: TGTGCCATCAGGGCCCCAGACAGAACGAACACTGAAGCTTTCTTT; CDR3: CAIRAPDRTNTEAFF
V: TRBV29-1; D: TRBD1; J: TRBJ2-3; size: .; length: 14; DNA: TGCAGCGTTGCCCAGACAGGGAAGAGAGATACGCAGTATTTT; CDR3: CSVAQTGKRDTQYF
V: TRBV4-3; D: .; J: TRBJ2-2; size: few; length: 14; DNA: TGCGCCAGCAGCTTTGGCAGGAACACCGGGGAGCTGTTTTTT; CDR3: CASSFGRNTGELFF
V: TRBV12-3/TRBV12-4; D: .; J: TRBJ1-1; size: .; length: 12; DNA: TGTGCCAGCAGTTTCTCGGCAAGCAGGGCTTTCTTT; CDR3: CASSFSASRAFF
V: TRBV11-1; D: TRBD1; J: TRBJ2-7; size: .; length: 15; DNA: TGTGCCAGCAGCTCGATATCGACAGGGCAAGGGGAGCAGTACTTC; CDR3: CASSSISTGQGEQYF
V: TRBV3-1; D: .; J: TRBJ2-1; size: few; length: 12; DNA: TGTGCCAGCAGCCAAGTGGGGAATGAGCAGTTCTTC; CDR3: CASSQVGNEQFF
V: TRBV12-2; D: .; J: TRBJ1-3; size: .; length: 15; DNA: TGTGCAAGTCGCGGGAGGGCGGGGCCCGGAAACACCATATATTTT; CDR3: CASRGRAGPGNTIYF
V: TRBV5-1; D: .; J: TRBJ1-4; size: .; length: 15; DNA: TGCGCCAGCAGCTTGGACGTAGCAACTAATGAAAAACTGTTTTTT; CDR3: CASSLDVATNEKLFF
V: TRBV7-2; D: TRBD2; J: TRBJ2-1; size: .; length: 16; DNA: TGTGCCAGCAGCTTATCCGGGGGGAGCTCCTACAATGAGCAGTTCTTC; CDR3: CASSLSGGSSYNEQFF
V: TRBV29-1; D: TRBD1; J: TRBJ1-1; size: .; length: 13; DNA: TGCAGCGTTGCAGGGGGAATGAACACTGAAGCTTTCTTT; CDR3: CSVAGGMNTEAFF
V: TRBV5-5; D: .; J: TRBJ2-7; size: .; length: 14; DNA: TGTGCCAGCAGCTTGTTTGCAGGTCACTACGAGCAGTACTTC; CDR3: CASSLFAGHYEQYF
V: TRBV5-1; D: TRBD1; J: TRBJ1-6; size: few; length: 14; DNA: TGCGCCAGCAGGGCCACAGGGGTCGGTTCACCCCTCCACTTT; CDR3: CASRATGVGSPLHF
V: TRBV7-2; D: TRBD1; J: TRBJ2-3; size: .; length: 15; DNA: TGTGCCAGCAGCTCGGGACAGGGGTGGACAGATACGCAGTATTTT; CDR3: CASSSGQGWTDTQYF
V: TRBV30; D: .; J: TRBJ2-1; size: .; length: 13; DNA: TGTGCCTGGTCCCCGGGGGCCTACAATGAGCAGTTCTTC; CDR3: CAWSPGAYNEQFF
V: TRBV20-1; D: TRBD2; J: TRBJ2-2; size: .; length: 15; DNA: TGCAGTGCTAGACGTCGGGGGGGCAACACCGGGGAGCTGTTTTTT; CDR3: CSARRRGGNTGELFF
V: TRBV7-2; D: .; J: TRBJ2-7; size: .; length: 13; DNA: TGTGCCAGCAGCTTGTCAGGGTTCGGCGAGCAGTACTTC; CDR3: CASSLSGFGEQYF
V: TRBV6-2/TRBV6-3; D: .; J: TRBJ1-4; size: .; length: 13; DNA: TGTGCCAGCCGACGACAGGCCGCGGAAAAACTGTTTTTT; CDR3: CASRRQAAEKLFF
V: TRBV12-2; D: .; J: TRBJ2-5; size: once; length: 17; DNA: TGTGCAAGTCGCTTAGTGCTAGCTGCTCGATTACAAGAGACCCAGTACTTC; CDR3: CASRLVLAARLQETQYF
V: TRBV28; D: .; J: TRBJ1-5; size: .; length: 16; DNA: TGTGCCAGCAGCTCATTTCCCGTCGGGATCAATCAGCCCCAGCATTTT; CDR3: CASSSFPVGINQPQHF
V: TRBV12-3/TRBV12-4; D: .; J: TRBJ1-1; size: few; length: 14; DNA: TGTGCCAGCAGCCCCCGGACAGATAACACTGAAGCTTTCTTT; CDR3: CASSPRTDNTEAFF
V: TRBV4-3; D: TRBD1; J: TRBJ2-3; size: .; length: 16; DNA: TGCGCCAGCAGCCAAGTGACAGGGGGCGGGCCAGATACGCAGTATTTT; CDR3: CASSQVTGGGPDTQYF
V: TRBV5-1; D: .; J: TRBJ2-1; size: few; length: 14; DNA: TGCGCCAGCAGCTTGGGCGGGGTTTCTAGGGAGCAGTTCTTC; CDR3: CASSLGGVSREQFF
V: TRBV3-2; D: .; J: TRBJ1-1; size: many; length: 14; DNA: TGTGCCAGCAGCCAAGAGGACGGTAACACTGAAGCTTTCTTT; CDR3: CASSQEDGNTEAFF
V: TRBV12-3/TRBV12-4; D: TRBD2; J: TRBJ2-3; size: few; length: 15; DNA: TGTGCCAGCAATTTAGCGGGAGGATACACAGATACGCAGTATTTT; CDR3: CASNLAGGYTDTQYF
V: TRBV27; D: TRBD2; J: TRBJ2-7; size: .; length: 17; DNA: TGTGCCAGCAGTTCTACCCAGGGACTAGCGGCCTCCTACGAGCAGTACTTC; CDR3: CASSSTQGLAASYEQYF